Presented here are 18 T cell receptor beta chains from one specimen sequenced in a study of blood T cell repertoires in COVID-19. The data were produced by immunoSEQ multiplex PCR, yet TCRdb's version contains in-frame clones alone and is incomplete. The table lists approximately 200,000 clones, around 86% of them singletons, with roughly 4.5% in the top ten. Sequenced: peripheral blood. The receptor set was obtained from a man aged 50-60 years with acute or convalescent COVID-19.

The chain employs TRBV6-1 and TRBJ1-1, with a tentative D call TRBD1 (5 bases). Germline V gene sequence: CDR1 MNHNS, CDR2 SASEGT. V was clipped by 2 bases and J by 2 bases, with 12 bases between them. This CDR3 is built from 15 residues. The CDR3 nucleotides are TGTGCCAGCAGTGAAAGGCAGGGTCATAACACTGAAGCTTTCTTT. Translation: CASSERQGHNTEAFF.

In the case of this clone: This same CDR3 is encoded by further DNA sequences in the sample. The gene calls are TRBV11-2 and TRBJ1-1; TRBD1 is a possible D gene (5 bases). CDR1 and CDR2 from the germline V gene are SGHAT and FQNNGV. The CDR3 is 14 amino acids. V lost 5 bases and J lost 2, with 12 bases in between. In DNA, the CDR3 is TGTGCCAGCAGCCGGGGGAGGGGCAACACTGAAGCTTTCTTT. It yields the protein CASSRGRGNTEAFF.

The J gene is TRBJ2-1, the V gene TRBV27; D may be TRBD2 (7 bases). Germline CDR1 and CDR2: MNHEY and SMNVEV (reference sequence). V shed 7 bases and J shed 3 bases, with 13 bases lying between them. The CDR3 is made up of 14 amino acids. The CDR3 DNA sequence: TGTGCCAGCACCATGGGGGGGCTCTACAATGAGCAGTTCTTC. This translates into CASTMGGLYNEQFF.

The chain joins TRBV5-1 to TRBJ1-1, with D perhaps matching TRBD1 (6 bases). Trimming left V 4 bases short and J 1 base short, with 14 bases between. Germline V CDR1 and CDR2: SGHRS, YFSETQ. The CDR3 has 15 residues. The CDR3 sequence is CASSSEGHSNTEAFF. CDR3 DNA sequence: TGCGCCAGCAGCAGTGAGGGACACTCGAACACTGAAGCTTTCTTT.

V and J are TRBV11-2 and TRBJ1-2; no definite D call. V was trimmed by 1 base and J by 8 bases, leaving 8 bases between them. Germline assignment: CDR1 SGHAT and CDR2 FQNNGV. The CDR3 is 12 residues long. The CDR3 region is CASSLGRAGYTF. CDR3 nucleotides: TGTGCCAGCAGCTTAGGGAGGGCCGGCTACACCTTC.

The chain combines TRBV30 with TRBJ2-1, with 7 bases fitting TRBD1. Germline V CDR1 and CDR2: GTSNPN, SVGIG (reference sequence). J was trimmed by 6 bases and V by 2 bases; bases with no gene match: 4. The CDR3 has 13 amino acids. CDR3 sequence: CAWSLTGANEQFF. CDR3 sequence (DNA): TGTGCCTGGAGTCTAACAGGGGCCAATGAGCAGTTCTTC.

This clone was found a few times. Other nucleotide sequences from this sample produce the same CDR3. This chain uses TRBV6-5 with TRBJ1-5; TRBD1 is a possible D gene (5 bases). Per germline, CDR1 MNHEY and CDR2 SVGAGI. This CDR3 comprises 14 residues. Trimming left V 6 bases short and J 4 bases short, with 13 bases between. CDR3 in amino acids: CASSLTGGNQPQHF. The CDR3 DNA reads as TGTGCCAGCAGCCTGACGGGGGGTAATCAGCCCCAGCATTTT.

The J gene is TRBJ1-5, the V gene TRBV30, with D maybe TRBD1 (6 bases). Trimming shortened V by 1 base and J by 1 base, and 11 bases separated the two germline ends. The CDR3 loop spans 15 amino acids. Germline V gene sequence: CDR1 GTSNPN, CDR2 SVGIG (reference sequence). This CDR3 is CAWSATGRSNQPQHF. The CDR3 nucleotides are TGTGCCTGGAGTGCCACAGGGCGGAGCAATCAGCCCCAGCATTTT.

This chain joins TRBV3-1 (or the pseudogene TRBV3-2) and TRBJ2-1, with 7 bases that match TRBD1. The junction had 10 bases not matched to a gene; V was cut back by 4 bases and J by 10 bases. The CDR3 loop spans 14 amino acids. Germline values: CDR1 LGHDT, CDR2 YNNKEL (reference sequence). The CDR3 region is CASSPFRDRREQFF. CDR3 nucleotides: TGTGCCAGCAGCCCGTTCCGGGACAGAAGAGAGCAGTTCTTC.

The chain links TRBV19 to TRBJ1-4; 9 nucleotides match TRBD1. J gave up 7 bases and V 5 bases, and 5 bases lay outside the gene matches. Germline lookup yields CDR1 LNHDA and CDR2 SQIVND (reference sequence). This CDR3 contains 14 residues. DNA of the CDR3: TGTGCCAGTAGTCCCCAGGGACAGGGTGAAAAACTGTTTTTT. This encodes CASSPQGQGEKLFF.

V is TRBV3-1 (or the pseudogene TRBV3-2) and J is TRBJ2-7; TRBD2 matches 7 bases. In germline, CDR1 is LGHDT, CDR2 YNNKEL (reference sequence). This CDR3 is built from 15 residues. The V segment lost 4 bases and the J segment 3 bases; nucleotides outside the gene matches: 9. DNA for the CDR3: TGTGCCAGCAGCCTTGGGAGGGAGGGTTTCTACGAGCAGTACTTC. This translates into CASSLGREGFYEQYF.

The chain links TRBV30 to TRBJ2-2; the D gene is possibly TRBD1 (6 bases). The germline gives CDR1 GTSNPN, CDR2 SVGIG (reference sequence). V lost 3 bases and J 6 bases, leaving 11 bases between the germline ends. The length of the CDR3 is 13 residues. For the CDR3, the DNA is TGTGCCTGGAGGGAACAGGGTTCCGGGGAGCTGTTTTTT. Translated: CAWREQGSGELFF.

The CDR3 coding sequence is TGTGCCAGCAGCTTTGGGGATAACCGGGACAGCGATGAGCAGTTCTTC. Translating it yields CASSFGDNRDSDEQFF. The chain links TRBV7-9 to TRBJ2-1; 7 bases match TRBD1. The CDR3 runs to 16 residues. Germline assignment: CDR1 SEHNR and CDR2 FQNEAQ (reference sequence). V trimming: 3 bases; J trimming: 8 bases; junction bases outside the gene matches: 13.

This rearrangement joins TRBV21-1 to TRBJ1-6; the table gives TRBD1 as D, unverified against the DNA. TRBV21-1 is recorded as a pseudogene. The CDR3 totals 21 residues. As DNA, the CDR3 is TGTGCCAGCAGCAAAAAGGATAGTCGAAGGGACAGGGTCCCCTATAATTCACCCCTCCACTTT. This translates into CASSKKDSRRDRVPYNSPLHF.

The chain employs TRBV29-1 and TRBJ1-2, with a weak D call TRBD1 (6 bases). Between the trimmed V and J ends, which lost 4 bases and 5 bases, there was a span of 17 bases. The germline CDR1 and CDR2 sequences are SQVTM and ANQGSEA. This CDR3 has 14 amino acids. CDR3 sequence reads: CSVVQQNQGYGYTF. CDR3 bases: TGCAGCGTTGTTCAGCAAAACCAGGGGTATGGCTACACCTTC. The full variable domain, with the rest looked up from reference TRBV29-1 and TRBJ1-2, is SAVISQKPSRDICQRGTSLTIQCQVDSQVTMMFWYRQQPGQSLTLIATANQGSEATYESGFVIDKFPISRPNLTFSTLTVSNMSPEDSSIYLCSVVQQNQGYGYTFGSGTRLTVV.

V is TRBV7-2 and J is TRBJ1-6; D gene ambiguous. There are 15 residues in the CDR3. The germline gives CDR1 SGHTA, CDR2 FQGNSA. V was clipped by 2 bases and J by 8 bases, with 13 bases between them. CDR3 DNA: TGTGCCAGCAGCTTATATTACGAAGCTCATTCACCCCTCCACTTT. This sequence encodes CASSLYYEAHSPLHF. The full variable domain, rest sourced from reference TRBV7-2 and TRBJ1-6, is GAGVSQSPSNKVTEKGKDVELRCDPISGHTALYWYRQSLGQGLEFLIYFQGNSAPDKSGLPSDRFSAERTGGSVSTLTIQRTQQEDSAVYLCASSLYYEAHSPLHFGNGTRLTVT.

The V call is TRBV7-9, the J call TRBJ1-1; D call uncertain. The CDR3 runs to 13 residues. Germline CDR1 reads SEHNR; CDR2 reads FQNEAQ (reference sequence). V was clipped by 3 bases and J by 4 bases, with 9 bases between them. CDR3 region: CASSLEKFTEAFF. The CDR3 DNA reads TGTGCCAGCAGCTTGGAGAAGTTCACTGAAGCTTTCTTT.

The chain recombines TRBV27 with TRBJ1-2; 8 positions match TRBD1. The germline V gene has CDR1 MNHEY and CDR2 SMNVEV (reference sequence). V was pared by 2 bases and J by 6 bases, with 5 bases of the junction left unmatched. The CDR3 contains 14 residues. In DNA form, the CDR3 reads TGTGCCAGCAGTTTAGCAGGACAGGGACATGGCTACACCTTC. Its translation: CASSLAGQGHGYTF.